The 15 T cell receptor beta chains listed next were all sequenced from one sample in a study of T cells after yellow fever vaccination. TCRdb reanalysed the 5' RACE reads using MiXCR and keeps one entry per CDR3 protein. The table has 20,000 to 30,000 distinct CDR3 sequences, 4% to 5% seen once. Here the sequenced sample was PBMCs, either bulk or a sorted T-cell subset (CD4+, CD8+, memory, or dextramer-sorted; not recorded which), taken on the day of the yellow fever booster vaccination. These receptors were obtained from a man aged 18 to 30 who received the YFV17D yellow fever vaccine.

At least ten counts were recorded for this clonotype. CDR3 nucleotide sequence: TGTGCCAGCAGCTGGGGACGGCACAATGAGCAGTTCTTC. Its translation is CASSWGRHNEQFF. The rearrangement links TRBV7-2 to TRBJ2-1; D might be TRBD1 or TRBD2, each matching 5 bases. The CDR3 totals 13 residues. Trimming shortened V by 4 bases and J by 5 bases, and 9 bases separated the two germline ends. The germline V gene encodes CDR1 SGHTA and CDR2 FQGNSA.

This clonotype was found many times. Here the CDR3 DNA reads TGTGCCACCAGTGGTCCGGGACTAGCGGGGGGGAGCTCCTACAATGAGCAGTTCTTC. This translates into CATSGPGLAGGSSYNEQFF. The rearrangement joins TRBV24-1 to TRBJ2-1; 16 bases align to TRBD2. Germline CDR1 is KGHDR and CDR2 is SFDVKD. The junction had 6 bases not matched to a gene; V was cut back by 5 bases and J by 0 bases. The CDR3 loop spans 19 amino acids.

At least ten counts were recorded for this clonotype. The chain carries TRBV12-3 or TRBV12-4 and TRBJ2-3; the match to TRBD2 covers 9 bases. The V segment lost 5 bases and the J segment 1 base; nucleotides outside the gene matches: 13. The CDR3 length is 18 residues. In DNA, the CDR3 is TGTGCCAGCAGTGGAAGCGGGGGGACTCCTTTTGGCACAGATACGCAGTATTTT. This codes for CASSGSGGTPFGTDTQYF.

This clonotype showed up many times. CDR3 amino acids: CSATDISTDTQYF. The CDR3 coding sequence is TGCAGTGCCACGGATATCAGCACAGATACGCAGTATTTT. This chain uses TRBV20-1 with TRBJ2-3; no reliable D call. This CDR3 has 13 residues. V dropped 6 bases and J dropped 0 bases, with 10 bases sitting between them. The V gene's germline CDR1 is DFQATT and CDR2 SNEGSKA (reference sequence).

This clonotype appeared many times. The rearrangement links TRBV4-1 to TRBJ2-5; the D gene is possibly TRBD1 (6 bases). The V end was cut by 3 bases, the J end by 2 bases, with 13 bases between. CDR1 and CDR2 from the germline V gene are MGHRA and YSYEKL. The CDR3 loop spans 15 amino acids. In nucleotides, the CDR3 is TGCGCCAGCAGCCACCATGGGACATCTCAAGAGACCCAGTACTTC. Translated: CASSHHGTSQETQYF.

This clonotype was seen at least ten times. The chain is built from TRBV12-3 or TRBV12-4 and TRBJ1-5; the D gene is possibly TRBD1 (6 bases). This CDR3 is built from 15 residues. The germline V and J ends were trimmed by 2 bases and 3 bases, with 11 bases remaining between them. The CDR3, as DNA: TGTGCCAGCAGTTTACAGGGGCAAAACAATCAGCCCCAGCATTTT. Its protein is CASSLQGQNNQPQHF.

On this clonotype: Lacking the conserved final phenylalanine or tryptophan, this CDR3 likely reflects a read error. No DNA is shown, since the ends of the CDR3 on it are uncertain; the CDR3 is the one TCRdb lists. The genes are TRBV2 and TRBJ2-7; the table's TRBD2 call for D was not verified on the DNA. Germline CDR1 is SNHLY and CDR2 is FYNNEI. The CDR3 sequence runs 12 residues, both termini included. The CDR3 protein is CASRVTSGAPSS.

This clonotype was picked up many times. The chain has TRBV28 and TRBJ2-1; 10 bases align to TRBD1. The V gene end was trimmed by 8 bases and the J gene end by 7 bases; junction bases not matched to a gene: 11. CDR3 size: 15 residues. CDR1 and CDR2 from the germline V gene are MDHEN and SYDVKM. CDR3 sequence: CASLGPGQGRNEQFF. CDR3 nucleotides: TGTGCCAGCCTGGGGCCGGGACAGGGGCGGAATGAGCAGTTCTTC. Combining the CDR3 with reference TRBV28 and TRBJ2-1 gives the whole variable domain DVKVTQSSRYLVKRTGEKVFLECVQDMDHENMFWYRQDPGLGLRLIYFSYDVKMKEKGDIPEGYSVSREKKERFSLILESASTNQTSMYLCASLGPGQGRNEQFFGPGTRLTVL.

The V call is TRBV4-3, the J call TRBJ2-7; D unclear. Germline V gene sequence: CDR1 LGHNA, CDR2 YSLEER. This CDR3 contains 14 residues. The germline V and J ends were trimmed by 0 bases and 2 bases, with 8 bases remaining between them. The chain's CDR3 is CASSQDIGPYEQYF. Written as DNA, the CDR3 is TGCGCCAGCAGCCAAGATATCGGACCCTACGAGCAGTACTTC.

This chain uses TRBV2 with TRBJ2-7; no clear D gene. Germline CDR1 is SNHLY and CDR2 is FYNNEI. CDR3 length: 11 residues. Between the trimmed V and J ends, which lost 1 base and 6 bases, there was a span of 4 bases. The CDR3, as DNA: TGTGCCAGCAGTGAAGAGGGCGAGCAGTACGTC. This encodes CASSEEGEQYV.

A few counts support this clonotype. CDR3 DNA sequence: TGCAGCGTTGGGGATGGCACGATCTACACCTTC. Translated: CSVGDGTIYTF. The chain employs TRBV29-1 and TRBJ1-2; no definite D call. Trimming pared 4 bases from V and 10 bases from J, leaving 13 bases between. CDR3 length equals 11 residues. Germline lookup yields CDR1 SQVTM and CDR2 ANQGSEA.

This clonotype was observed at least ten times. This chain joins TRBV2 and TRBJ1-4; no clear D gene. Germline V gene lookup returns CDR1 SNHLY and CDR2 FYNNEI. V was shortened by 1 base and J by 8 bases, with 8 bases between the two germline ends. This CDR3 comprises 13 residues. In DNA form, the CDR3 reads TGTGCCAGCAGTGAAGGGGTTTTGGAAAAACTGTTTTTT. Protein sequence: CASSEGVLEKLFF.

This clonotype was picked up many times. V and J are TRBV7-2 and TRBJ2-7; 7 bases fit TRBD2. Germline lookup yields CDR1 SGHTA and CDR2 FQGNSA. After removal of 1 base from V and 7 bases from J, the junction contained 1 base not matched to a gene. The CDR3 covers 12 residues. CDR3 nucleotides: TGTGCCAGCAGCTTAGGGGAGGGGGAGCAGTACTTC. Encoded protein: CASSLGEGEQYF.

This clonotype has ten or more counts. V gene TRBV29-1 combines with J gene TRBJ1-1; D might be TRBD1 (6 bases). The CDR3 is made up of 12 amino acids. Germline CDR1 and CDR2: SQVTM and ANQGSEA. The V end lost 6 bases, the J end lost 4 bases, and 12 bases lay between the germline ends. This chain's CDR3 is CSVYREGTEAFF. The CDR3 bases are TGCAGCGTATACAGGGAGGGCACTGAAGCTTTCTTT.

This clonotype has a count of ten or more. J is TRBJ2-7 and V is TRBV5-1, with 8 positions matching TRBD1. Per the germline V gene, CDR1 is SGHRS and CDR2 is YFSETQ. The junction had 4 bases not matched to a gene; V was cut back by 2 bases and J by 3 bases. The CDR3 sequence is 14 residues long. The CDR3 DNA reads TGCGCCAGCAGCTTACAGGGGGGTATCTACGAGCAGTACTTC. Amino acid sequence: CASSLQGGIYEQYF.